What follows is one T cell receptor (beta chain) and its context. Its target is not known. Some clones are missing from TCRdb's copy, which holds only in-frame ones; the method was immunoSEQ multiplex PCR. The table has 12,000 to 15,000 clones, approximately 83% seen once. CDR3 length: 16 residues. After removal of 5 bases from V and 4 bases from J, the junction contained 9 bases not matched to a gene. The germline CDR1 and CDR2 sequences are SGHTA and FQGTGA. The sample belongs to a study of T cells in localized non-small cell lung cancer. Points from the study as a whole: Longer overall survival was associated with a higher density of T cells in the blood. Uninvolved adjacent lung showed higher T cell clonality than tumor. The tumor had only one region sequenced, so heterogeneity remains possible.

The specimen was peripheral blood, collected before any cancer treatment. The TCR sequence derives from a female donor over 55 with stage I squamous cell lung carcinoma. This chain uses TRBV7-3 with TRBJ2-2; 8 nucleotides align to TRBD1. CDR3 sequence: CASSPTGGVGTGELFF. The CDR3 DNA reads as TGTGCCAGCAGCCCAACAGGGGGAGTGGGCACCGGGGAGCTGTTTTTT.